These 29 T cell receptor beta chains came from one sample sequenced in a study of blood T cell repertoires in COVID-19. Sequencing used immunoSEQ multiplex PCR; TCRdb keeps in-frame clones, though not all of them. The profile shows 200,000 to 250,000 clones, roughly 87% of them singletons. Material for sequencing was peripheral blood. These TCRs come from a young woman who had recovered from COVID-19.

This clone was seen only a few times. The CDR3 here is CASSSSGLAGGNEQFF. CDR3 coding DNA: TGTGCCAGCAGCTCATCGGGACTAGCGGGAGGGAATGAGCAGTTCTTC. The chain links TRBV7-3 to TRBJ2-1; the match to TRBD2 covers 16 bases. The CDR3 is made up of 16 amino acids. In germline, CDR1 is SGHTA, CDR2 FQGTGA. With 4 bases clipped from V and 7 bases from J, the junction kept 4 bases outside the gene matches.

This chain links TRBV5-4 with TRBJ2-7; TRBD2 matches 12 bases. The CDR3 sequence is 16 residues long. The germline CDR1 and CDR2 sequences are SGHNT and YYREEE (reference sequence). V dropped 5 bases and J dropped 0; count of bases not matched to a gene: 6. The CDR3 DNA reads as TGTGCCAGCAGTCCGGGGACTAGCGGGCACTCCTACGAGCAGTACTTC. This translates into CASSPGTSGHSYEQYF.

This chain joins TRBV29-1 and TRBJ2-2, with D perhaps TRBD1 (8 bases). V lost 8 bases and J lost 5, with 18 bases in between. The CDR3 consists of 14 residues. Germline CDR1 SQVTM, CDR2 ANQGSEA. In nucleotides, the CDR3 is TGCAGCTCCCTCGGACAGGGAGGGACCGGGGAGCTGTTTTTT. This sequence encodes CSSLGQGGTGELFF.

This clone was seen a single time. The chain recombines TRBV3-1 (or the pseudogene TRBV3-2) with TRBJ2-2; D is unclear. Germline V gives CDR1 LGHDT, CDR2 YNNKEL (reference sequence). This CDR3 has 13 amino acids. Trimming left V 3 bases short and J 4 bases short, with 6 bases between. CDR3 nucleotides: TGTGCCAGCAGCCACGCCGGCACCGGGGAGCTGTTTTTT. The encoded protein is CASSHAGTGELFF.

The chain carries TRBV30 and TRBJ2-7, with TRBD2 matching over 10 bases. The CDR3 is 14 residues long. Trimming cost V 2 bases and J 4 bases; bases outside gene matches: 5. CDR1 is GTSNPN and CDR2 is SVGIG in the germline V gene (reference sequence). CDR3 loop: CAWSYLAGVYEQYF. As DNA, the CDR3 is TGTGCCTGGAGTTACCTAGCGGGAGTTTACGAGCAGTACTTC.

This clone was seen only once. The CDR3 protein is CASSPQGISVYGYTF. The DNA of the CDR3 is TGTGCCAGCAGCCCACAGGGGATTTCAGTCTATGGCTACACCTTC. The V gene is TRBV13, the J gene TRBJ1-2, with 7 bases matching TRBD1. Trimming cost V 5 bases and J 4 bases; bases outside gene matches: 10. CDR1 is PRHDT, CDR2 FYEKMQ, per germline (reference sequence). This CDR3 comprises 15 residues.

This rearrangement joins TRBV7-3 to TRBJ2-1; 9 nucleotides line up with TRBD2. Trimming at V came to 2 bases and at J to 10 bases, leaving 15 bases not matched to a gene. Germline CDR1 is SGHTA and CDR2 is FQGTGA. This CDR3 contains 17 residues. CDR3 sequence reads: CASSLEVIAGESREQFF. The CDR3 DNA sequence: TGTGCCAGCAGCTTAGAGGTCATAGCGGGAGAGTCGCGGGAGCAGTTCTTC.

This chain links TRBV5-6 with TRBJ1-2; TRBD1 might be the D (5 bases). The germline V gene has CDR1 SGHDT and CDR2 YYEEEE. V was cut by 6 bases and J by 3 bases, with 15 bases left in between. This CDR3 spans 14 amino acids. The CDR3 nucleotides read TGTGCCAGCACCCGCCAAACGACAGACTATGGCTACACCTTC. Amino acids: CASTRQTTDYGYTF. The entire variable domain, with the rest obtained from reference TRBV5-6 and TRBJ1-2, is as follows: DAGVTQSPTHLIKTRGQQVTLRCSPKSGHDTVSWYQQALGQGPQFIFQYYEEEERQRGNFPDRFSGHQFPNYSSELNVNALLLGDSALYLCASTRQTTDYGYTFGSGTRLTVV.

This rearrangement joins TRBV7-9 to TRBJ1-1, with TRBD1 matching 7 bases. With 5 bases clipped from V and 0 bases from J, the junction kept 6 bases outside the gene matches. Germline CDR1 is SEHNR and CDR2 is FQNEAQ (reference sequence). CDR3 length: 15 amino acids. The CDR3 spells CASSDTGAMNTEAFF. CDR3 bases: TGTGCCAGCAGCGATACAGGGGCGATGAACACTGAAGCTTTCTTT.

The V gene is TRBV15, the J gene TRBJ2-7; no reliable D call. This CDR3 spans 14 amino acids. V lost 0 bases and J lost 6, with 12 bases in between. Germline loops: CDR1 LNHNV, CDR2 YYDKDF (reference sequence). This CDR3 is CATSRERIVGEQYF. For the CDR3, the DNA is TGTGCCACCAGCAGAGAGAGGATTGTGGGCGAGCAGTACTTC.

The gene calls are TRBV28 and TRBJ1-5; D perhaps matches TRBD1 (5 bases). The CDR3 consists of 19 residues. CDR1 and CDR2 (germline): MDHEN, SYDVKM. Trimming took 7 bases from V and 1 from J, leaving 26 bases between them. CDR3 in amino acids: CASTSTPLGGGGSNQPQHF. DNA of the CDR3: TGTGCCAGCACCTCAACCCCACTAGGCGGGGGAGGGAGCAATCAGCCCCAGCATTTT.

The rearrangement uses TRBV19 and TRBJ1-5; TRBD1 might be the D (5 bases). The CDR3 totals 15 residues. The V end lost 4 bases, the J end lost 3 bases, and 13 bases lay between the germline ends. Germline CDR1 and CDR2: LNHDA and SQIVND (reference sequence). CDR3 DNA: TGTGCCAGTAGTAACCAAGGGGTGAACAATCAGCCCCAGCATTTT. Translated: CASSNQGVNNQPQHF.

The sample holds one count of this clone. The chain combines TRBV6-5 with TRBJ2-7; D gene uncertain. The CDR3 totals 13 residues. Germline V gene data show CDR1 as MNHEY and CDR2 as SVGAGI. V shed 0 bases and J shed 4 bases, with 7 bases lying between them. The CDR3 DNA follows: TGTGCCAGCAGTTACTCGATCGGTTACGAGCAGTACTTC. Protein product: CASSYSIGYEQYF.

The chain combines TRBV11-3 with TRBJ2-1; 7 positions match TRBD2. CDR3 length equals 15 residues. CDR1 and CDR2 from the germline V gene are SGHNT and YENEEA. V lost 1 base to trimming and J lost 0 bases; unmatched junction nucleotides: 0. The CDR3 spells CASSLGGSSYNEQFF. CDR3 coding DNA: TGTGCCAGCAGCTTAGGCGGGAGCTCCTACAATGAGCAGTTCTTC. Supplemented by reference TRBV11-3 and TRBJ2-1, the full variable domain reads EAGVVQSPRYKIIEKKQPVAFWCNPISGHNTLYWYLQNLGQGPELLIRYENEEAVDDSQLPKDRFSAERLKGVDSTLKIQPAELGDSAVYLCASSLGGSSYNEQFFGPGTRLTVL.

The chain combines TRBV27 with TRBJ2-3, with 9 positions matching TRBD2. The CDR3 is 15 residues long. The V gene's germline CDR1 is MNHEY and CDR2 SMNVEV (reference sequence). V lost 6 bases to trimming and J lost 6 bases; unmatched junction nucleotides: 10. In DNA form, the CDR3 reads TGTGCCAGCAGCCTAGCGGGACCGAGGGTCGATACGCAGTATTTT. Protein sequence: CASSLAGPRVDTQYF.

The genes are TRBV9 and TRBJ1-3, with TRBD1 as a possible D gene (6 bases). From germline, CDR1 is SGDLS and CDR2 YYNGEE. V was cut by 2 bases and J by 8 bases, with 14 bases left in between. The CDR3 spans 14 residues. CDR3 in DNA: TGTGCCAGCAGCGTTCAACAGGGCGGCGACACCATATATTTT. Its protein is CASSVQQGGDTIYF.

The CDR3 coding sequence is TGTGCCAGCTCACCACGACAGGGTCTTGAGGGCAATCAGCCCCAGCATTTT. Encoded protein: CASSPRQGLEGNQPQHF. V is TRBV18 and J is TRBJ1-5; TRBD1 aligns across 7 bases. Trimming at V came to 1 base and at J to 2 bases, leaving 8 bases not matched to a gene. The CDR3 runs 17 residues. CDR1 and CDR2 (germline): KGHSH, LQKENI.

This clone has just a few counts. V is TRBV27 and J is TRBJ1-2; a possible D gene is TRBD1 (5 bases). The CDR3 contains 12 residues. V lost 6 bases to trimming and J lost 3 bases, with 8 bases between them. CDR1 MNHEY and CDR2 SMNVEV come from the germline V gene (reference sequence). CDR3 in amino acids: CASRGGYYGYTF. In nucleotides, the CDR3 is TGTGCCAGCAGGGGGGGGTACTATGGCTACACCTTC.

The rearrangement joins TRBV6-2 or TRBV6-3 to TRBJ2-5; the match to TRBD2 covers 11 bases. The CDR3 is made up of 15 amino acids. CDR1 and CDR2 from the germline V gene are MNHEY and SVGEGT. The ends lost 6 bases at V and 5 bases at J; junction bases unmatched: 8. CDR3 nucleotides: TGTGCCAGCAGCCGACCACTAGCGGGAGACGAGACCCAGTACTTC. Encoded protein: CASSRPLAGDETQYF.

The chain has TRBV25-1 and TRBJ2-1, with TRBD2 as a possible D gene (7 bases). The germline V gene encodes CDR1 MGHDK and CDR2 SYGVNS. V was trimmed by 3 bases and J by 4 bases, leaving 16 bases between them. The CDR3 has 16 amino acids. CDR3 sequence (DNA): TGTGCCAGCAGTGACTTGGGGCGGGGGCTATACAATGAGCAGTTCTTC. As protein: CASSDLGRGLYNEQFF.

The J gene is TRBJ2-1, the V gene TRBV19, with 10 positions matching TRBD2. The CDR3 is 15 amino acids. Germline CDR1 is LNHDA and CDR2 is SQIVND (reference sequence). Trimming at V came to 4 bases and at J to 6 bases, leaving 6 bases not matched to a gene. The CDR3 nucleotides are TGTGCCAGTAGTAGGGCTAGCGGGAGTAGCAATGAGCAGTTCTTC. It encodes CASSRASGSSNEQFF.

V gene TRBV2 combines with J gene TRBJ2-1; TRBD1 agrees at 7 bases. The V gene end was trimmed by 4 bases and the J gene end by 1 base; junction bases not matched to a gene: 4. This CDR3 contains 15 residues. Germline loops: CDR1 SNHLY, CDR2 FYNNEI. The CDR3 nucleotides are TGTGCCAGCAGTGGGGACAGCGGTTCCTACAATGAGCAGTTCTTC. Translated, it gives CASSGDSGSYNEQFF.

CDR3 residues: CASSLSRGRGEAFF. The CDR3 bases are TGTGCCAGCAGCCTTAGCAGGGGCAGGGGTGAAGCTTTCTTT. The chain recombines TRBV7-2 with TRBJ1-1; tentative D call: TRBD1 (6 bases). V gave up 5 bases and J gave up 7 bases, with 17 bases separating them. The V gene's germline CDR1 is SGHTA and CDR2 FQGNSA. The CDR3 consists of 14 residues. Filled out from reference TRBV7-2 and TRBJ1-1, the complete variable domain reads GAGVSQSPSNKVTEKGKDVELRCDPISGHTALYWYRQSLGQGLEFLIYFQGNSAPDKSGLPSDRFSAERTGGSVSTLTIQRTQQEDSAVYLCASSLSRGRGEAFFGQGTRLTVV.

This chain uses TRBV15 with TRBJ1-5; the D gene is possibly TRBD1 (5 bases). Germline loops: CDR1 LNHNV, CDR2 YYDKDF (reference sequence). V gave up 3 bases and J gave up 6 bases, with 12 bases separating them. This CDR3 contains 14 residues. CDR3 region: CATSSWTRRQPQHF. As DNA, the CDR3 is TGTGCCACCAGCAGTTGGACAAGGCGTCAGCCCCAGCATTTT.

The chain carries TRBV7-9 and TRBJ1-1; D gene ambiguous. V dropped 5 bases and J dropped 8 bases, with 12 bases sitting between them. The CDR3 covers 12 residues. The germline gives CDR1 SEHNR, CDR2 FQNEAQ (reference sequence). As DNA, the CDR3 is TGTGCCAGCAGCCTGGGAGTTGGGGAAGCTTTCTTT. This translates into CASSLGVGEAFF.

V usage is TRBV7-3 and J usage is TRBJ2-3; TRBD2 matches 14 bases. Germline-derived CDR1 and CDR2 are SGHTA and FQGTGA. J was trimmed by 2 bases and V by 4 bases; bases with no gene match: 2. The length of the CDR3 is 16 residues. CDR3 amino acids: CASSWGLAGATDTQYF. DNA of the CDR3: TGTGCCAGCAGCTGGGGACTAGCGGGAGCCACAGATACGCAGTATTTT.

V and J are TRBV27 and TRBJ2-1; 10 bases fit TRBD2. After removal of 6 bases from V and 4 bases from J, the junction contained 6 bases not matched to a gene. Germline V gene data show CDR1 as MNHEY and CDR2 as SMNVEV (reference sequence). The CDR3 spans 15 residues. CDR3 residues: CASSSLAGVYNEQFF. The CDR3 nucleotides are TGTGCCAGCAGCTCCCTAGCGGGAGTGTACAATGAGCAGTTCTTC.

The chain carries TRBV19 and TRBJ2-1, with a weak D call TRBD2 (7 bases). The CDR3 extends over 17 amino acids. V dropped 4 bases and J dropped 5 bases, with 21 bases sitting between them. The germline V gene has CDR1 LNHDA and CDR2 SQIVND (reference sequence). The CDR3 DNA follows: TGTGCCAGTAGTAACCCCCTCCGGGGGGCTGGACACAATGAGCAGTTCTTC. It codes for CASSNPLRGAGHNEQFF.

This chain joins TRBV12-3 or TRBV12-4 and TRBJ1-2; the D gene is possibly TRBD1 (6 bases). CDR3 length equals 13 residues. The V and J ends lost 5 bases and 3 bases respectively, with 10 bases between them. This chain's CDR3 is CASSIYRDYGYTF. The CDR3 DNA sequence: TGTGCCAGCAGTATATACAGGGACTATGGCTACACCTTC.